One sample yielded the 14 T cell receptor beta chains listed below, sequenced in a study of blood T cell repertoires in COVID-19. Only in-frame clones appear in the TCRdb table, and some are missing; sequencing was by immunoSEQ multiplex PCR. The table has over 60,000 clones, roughly 90% seen once. Sequences were obtained from peripheral blood. The receptors come from an elderly woman with active or convalescent COVID-19.

This clone occurred once. The chain links TRBV6-5 to TRBJ1-1, with a tentative D call TRBD1 (6 bases). Trimming took off 2 bases at V and 1 base at J, with 14 bases between the two ends. The germline gives CDR1 MNHEY, CDR2 SVGAGI. The CDR3 consists of 16 residues. CDR3 loop: CASSYEGGVANTEAFF. CDR3 coding DNA: TGTGCCAGCAGTTACGAGGGGGGGGTGGCGAACACTGAAGCTTTCTTT.

The chain links TRBV27 to TRBJ2-2; D possibly corresponds to TRBD2 (5 bases). Deletions cut 3 bases from V and 11 bases from J, with 19 bases between. CDR1 is MNHEY and CDR2 is SMNVEV in the germline V gene (reference sequence). The CDR3 totals 15 residues. For the CDR3, the DNA is TGTGCCAGCAGTTTTCTGTTAGCGAGTTCTTCAGAGCTGTTTTTT. Amino acids: CASSFLLASSSELFF.

In its sample, this clone was seen a few times. The V gene is TRBV3-1 (or the pseudogene TRBV3-2), the J gene TRBJ1-2; 8 bases align to TRBD1. Per germline, CDR1 LGHDT and CDR2 YNNKEL (reference sequence). The CDR3 totals 16 residues. V was pared by 1 base and J by 2 bases, with 6 bases of the junction left unmatched. The DNA for the CDR3 is TGTGCCAGCAGCCAAGTTGGGACAGGTCGGAACTATGGCTACACCTTC. Its translation is CASSQVGTGRNYGYTF.

V usage is TRBV7-3 and J usage is TRBJ2-2; 8 nucleotides line up with TRBD2. CDR3 size: 16 residues. Looked up from germline, CDR1 is SGHTA and CDR2 is FQGTGA. The V gene end was trimmed by 0 bases and the J gene end by 0 bases; junction bases not matched to a gene: 0. CDR3 loop: CASSLTGGANTGELFF. For the CDR3, the DNA is TGTGCCAGCAGCTTAACCGGGGGGGCGAACACCGGGGAGCTGTTTTTT. Drawing the rest from reference TRBV7-3 and TRBJ2-2, the complete variable domain is GAGVSQTPSNKVTEKGKYVELRCDPISGHTALYWYRQSLGQGPEFLIYFQGTGAADDSGLPNDRFFAVRPEGSVSTLKIQRTERGDSAVYLCASSLTGGANTGELFFGEGSRLTVL.

The chain joins TRBV30 to TRBJ1-6, with a tentative D call TRBD1 (5 bases). The germline V gene has CDR1 GTSNPN and CDR2 SVGIG (reference sequence). This CDR3 has 13 residues. With 8 bases removed from V and 4 bases from J, the gap between germline ends came to 12 bases. The CDR3 bases are TGTGCCAGACGGCAGGGATATAATTCACCCCTCCACTTT. Encoded protein: CARRQGYNSPLHF.

About this clone: Other DNA variants within this sample encode the same CDR3. This chain joins TRBV9 and TRBJ1-2, with D possibly TRBD1 on 5 matching bases. There are 15 residues in the CDR3. Trimming pared 0 bases from V and 1 base from J, leaving 10 bases between. The germline gives CDR1 SGDLS, CDR2 YYNGEE. The DNA for the CDR3 is TGTGCCAGCAGCGTAGCTGGCAGGGATAACTATGGCTACACCTTC. Translation: CASSVAGRDNYGYTF.

CDR3: CASTTGNGNTIYF. The CDR3 bases are TGTGCCAGTACCACAGGGAATGGAAACACCATATATTTT. This chain links TRBV19 with TRBJ1-3; the D gene is possibly TRBD1 (6 bases). CDR1 and CDR2 (germline): LNHDA, SQIVND (reference sequence). CDR3 length equals 13 residues. The V end lost 7 bases, the J end lost 3 bases, and 10 bases lay between the germline ends.

V and J are TRBV24-1 and TRBJ1-1, with D possibly matching TRBD1 (5 bases). Trimming pared 8 bases from V and 3 bases from J, leaving 12 bases between. Per germline, CDR1 KGHDR and CDR2 SFDVKD. CDR3 length: 13 amino acids. CDR3 region: CATTDSLYTEAFF. CDR3 nucleotides: TGTGCCACCACCGACAGTCTCTACACTGAAGCTTTCTTT.

By sample share, this clone is large. Other DNA sequences in this sample translate to the same CDR3. The chain is built from TRBV29-1 and TRBJ2-2; 10 bases match TRBD1. CDR1 is SQVTM and CDR2 is ANQGSEA in the germline V gene. The CDR3 contains 16 residues. With V trimmed by 2 bases and J by 4 bases, 7 bases remained unmatched. CDR3 region: CSVESGTGVGTGELFF. The CDR3 DNA reads TGCAGCGTTGAATCTGGGACAGGGGTGGGCACCGGGGAGCTGTTTTTT.

The J gene is TRBJ1-5, the V gene TRBV19, with a weak D call TRBD1 (6 bases). Trimming removed 3 bases from V and 9 bases from J, with 21 bases in between. This CDR3 is built from 16 residues. The germline gives CDR1 LNHDA, CDR2 SQIVND (reference sequence). The CDR3, as DNA: TGTGCCAGTAGTATCGGACAGATCCTTGGGATGGGGCCCCAGCATTTT. It codes for CASSIGQILGMGPQHF.

The chain couples TRBV7-6 to TRBJ1-3, with D uncertain. Deletions cut 6 bases from V and 0 bases from J, with 24 bases between. Germline V gene data show CDR1 as SGHVS and CDR2 as FNYEAQ. The CDR3 has 19 residues. The CDR3: CASSYGLGGYYSSGNTIYF. DNA for the CDR3: TGTGCCAGCAGTTATGGGCTGGGAGGATACTACTCCTCTGGAAACACCATATATTTT.

The chain combines TRBV6-1 with TRBJ2-1, with a weak D call TRBD1 (6 bases). The CDR3 extends over 16 amino acids. Trimming stripped 1 base from V and 3 bases from J, with 13 bases between. The V gene's germline CDR1 is MNHNS and CDR2 SASEGT. This CDR3 reads CASSEGWDTSYNEQFF. Here the CDR3 DNA reads TGTGCCAGCAGTGAAGGGTGGGACACCAGCTACAATGAGCAGTTCTTC.

The rearrangement uses TRBV28 and TRBJ2-7, with a weak D call TRBD1 (5 bases). V lost 3 bases and J 4 bases, leaving 7 bases between the germline ends. This CDR3 has 12 amino acids. Looked up from germline, CDR1 is MDHEN and CDR2 is SYDVKM. In DNA form, the CDR3 reads TGTGCCAGCAGTTTCAGGGTGTACGAGCAGTACTTC. It yields the protein CASSFRVYEQYF.

This clone was picked up one time. This chain joins TRBV6-5 and TRBJ2-4; tentatively, D is TRBD1 (5 bases). There are 15 residues in the CDR3. Germline lookup yields CDR1 MNHEY and CDR2 SVGAGI. V was cut by 0 bases and J by 6 bases, with 12 bases left in between. The CDR3 here is CASSYSRGSRNIQYF. CDR3 coding DNA: TGTGCCAGCAGTTACTCTAGGGGCTCGAGAAACATTCAGTACTTC.